A single sample is the source of the 28 T cell receptor beta chains below, sequenced in a study of response to subunit inactivated influenza vaccine. TCRdb re-called the RT-PCR reads with MiXCR, one entry per CDR3 protein. The sample has approximately 730,000 distinct CDR3 sequences, around 14% seen once. The specimen was PBMCs from blood, collected approximately 15 days before vaccination. The receptors come from a man in his fifties or sixties who received an inactivated influenza vaccine.

CDR3: CASSYRSYGYTF. CDR3 DNA sequence: TGTGCCAGCAGTTACAGGAGCTATGGCTACACCTTC. The chain uses TRBV12-3 or TRBV12-4 and TRBJ1-2; the D gene is possibly TRBD1 (5 bases). V was trimmed by 4 bases and J by 4 bases, leaving 7 bases between them. This CDR3 has 12 amino acids.

This clonotype has more than one count but fewer than ten. V gene TRBV20-1 combines with J gene TRBJ1-2, with D possibly being TRBD1 (6 bases). Germline V gene sequence: CDR1 DFQATT, CDR2 SNEGSKA (reference sequence). Between the trimmed V and J ends, which lost 0 bases and 4 bases, there was a span of 21 bases. The CDR3 length is 17 residues. CDR3 protein: CSAREPPSQGGIYGYTF. The CDR3 region has the DNA TGCAGTGCTAGAGAGCCCCCCTCACAGGGAGGGATCTATGGCTACACCTTC.

The rearrangement joins TRBV6-2 or TRBV6-3 to TRBJ1-5; no clear D gene. V lost 7 bases and J lost 3, with 13 bases in between. Looked up from germline, CDR1 is MNHEY and CDR2 is SVGEGT. The CDR3 covers 14 residues. CDR3 coding DNA: TGTGCCAGCAATTTACACGGAAACAATCAGCCCCAGCATTTT. Encoded protein: CASNLHGNNQPQHF.

There are a few counts of this clonotype. V gene TRBV5-6 combines with J gene TRBJ2-5; D gene ambiguous. This CDR3 region has 14 residues. Looked up from germline, CDR1 is SGHDT and CDR2 is YYEEEE. Trimming shortened V by 2 bases and J by 1 base, and 9 bases separated the two germline ends. The CDR3 protein is CASSFSRSQETQYF. The CDR3 coding sequence is TGTGCCAGCAGCTTTAGCAGATCCCAAGAGACCCAGTACTTC.

The rearrangement joins TRBV12-3 or TRBV12-4 to TRBJ2-2, with unresolved D. The V end lost 3 bases, the J end lost 4 bases, and 12 bases lay between the germline ends. The CDR3 consists of 15 residues. CDR3 nucleotide sequence: TGTGCCAGCAGTTTGGAAATCCCAGGCACCGGGGAGCTGTTTTTT. Protein product: CASSLEIPGTGELFF.

This clonotype was counted at least ten times. J is TRBJ1-4 and V is TRBV7-9; no reliable D call. V dropped 5 bases and J dropped 3 bases, with 7 bases sitting between them. The CDR3 consists of 13 residues. Germline V gene sequence: CDR1 SEHNR, CDR2 FQNEAQ (reference sequence). The CDR3 DNA reads TGTGCCAGCAGCCCTTGGGCTAATGAAAAACTGTTTTTT. This codes for CASSPWANEKLFF.

This clonotype was detected a few times. CDR3 residues: CSVEEQGARTEAFF. The CDR3 nucleotides read TGCAGCGTGGAGGAACAGGGGGCGCGCACTGAAGCTTTCTTT. The chain combines TRBV29-1 with TRBJ1-1, with 9 bases that match TRBD1. The junction had 9 bases not matched to a gene; V was cut back by 6 bases and J by 4 bases. The CDR3 runs 14 residues. Per germline, CDR1 SQVTM and CDR2 ANQGSEA.

The V call is TRBV4-3, the J call TRBJ2-7, with D hard to call. The CDR3 contains 18 residues. CDR1 LGHNA and CDR2 YSLEER come from the germline V gene. Trimming removed 3 bases from V and 0 bases from J, with 21 bases in between. The CDR3 is CASSQTLDALRSSYEQYF. The DNA of the CDR3 is TGCGCCAGCAGCCAGACCCTCGACGCGCTGCGGAGCTCCTACGAGCAGTACTTC.

The chain carries TRBV29-1 and TRBJ2-7; no reliable D call. Germline-derived CDR1 and CDR2 are SQVTM and ANQGSEA. CDR3 size: 14 residues. V was clipped by 6 bases and J by 2 bases, with 17 bases between them. This chain's CDR3 is CSVAFGIAAYEQYF. As DNA, the CDR3 is TGCAGCGTAGCGTTTGGTATCGCCGCCTACGAGCAGTACTTC.

The chain employs TRBV20-1 and TRBJ2-2; a possible D gene is TRBD1 (5 bases). There are 12 residues in the CDR3. V dropped 1 base and J dropped 15 bases, with 15 bases sitting between them. The germline CDR1 and CDR2 sequences are DFQATT and SNEGSKA (reference sequence). CDR3 DNA: TGCAGTGCTAGAGGAACGGGCAGGGTGGTGTTTTTT. The encoded protein is CSARGTGRVVFF.

This clonotype was seen at least ten times. This rearrangement joins TRBV7-3 to TRBJ2-3, with a possible D match to TRBD2 (6 bases). The CDR3 has 16 residues. The V gene lost 1 base and the J gene lost 0 bases, with 11 bases spanning the gap. Germline assignment: CDR1 SGHTA and CDR2 FQGTGA. CDR3 nucleotides: TGTGCCAGCAGCTTAAACCCCGGGACTAGCACAGATACGCAGTATTTT. Amino acid sequence: CASSLNPGTSTDTQYF.

In this sample, this clonotype turned up a few times. This chain links TRBV7-3 with TRBJ1-1, with a weak D call TRBD1 (6 bases). Trimming took off 6 bases at V and 1 base at J, with 18 bases between the two ends. Germline V gene data show CDR1 as SGHTA and CDR2 as FQGTGA. The CDR3 contains 16 residues. CDR3: CASSSIGGQPNTEAFF. The DNA of the CDR3 is TGTGCCAGCAGTTCAATCGGGGGGCAGCCGAACACTGAAGCTTTCTTT.

This clonotype came up a few times. The chain recombines TRBV20-1 with TRBJ2-5; maybe TRBD2 (6 bases). Trimming shortened V by 6 bases and J by 1 base, and 24 bases separated the two germline ends. CDR3 length: 17 residues. Germline V gene data show CDR1 as DFQATT and CDR2 as SNEGSKA (reference sequence). The CDR3 DNA is TGCAGTGCCAGATCTCCCCCAGGAGGGCGGAGCCAAGAGACCCAGTACTTC. Translating gives CSARSPPGGRSQETQYF.

Only one count was recorded for this clonotype. This rearrangement joins TRBV20-1 to TRBJ2-5, with D possibly being TRBD2 (6 bases). The CDR3 is made up of 15 amino acids. Germline values: CDR1 DFQATT, CDR2 SNEGSKA (reference sequence). V was clipped by 5 bases and J by 5 bases, with 21 bases between them. The CDR3 nucleotides read TGCAGTGCTCCTCCCGCGGAGGGGCAAGTTGAGACCCAGTACTTC. Its protein is CSAPPAEGQVETQYF.

V and J are TRBV27 and TRBJ2-1; D is possibly TRBD2 (6 bases). V was cut by 9 bases and J by 2 bases, with 14 bases left in between. The CDR3 consists of 14 residues. CDR1 is MNHEY and CDR2 is SMNVEV in the germline V gene (reference sequence). The CDR3 sequence: CARRGGATYNEQFF. Here the CDR3 DNA reads TGTGCCAGGCGAGGCGGGGCCACCTACAATGAGCAGTTCTTC.

This clonotype was found a few times. The chain employs TRBV5-1 and TRBJ2-3; the D is unclear. CDR3 length: 12 amino acids. Trimming cost V 4 bases and J 6 bases, with 9 bases left between them. The germline V gene has CDR1 SGHRS and CDR2 YFSETQ. CDR3 nucleotide sequence: TGCGCCAGCAGCACCTCTTTGGATACGCAGTATTTT. It yields the protein CASSTSLDTQYF. The full variable domain, its missing parts supplied by reference TRBV5-1 and TRBJ2-3, is KAGVTQTPRYLIKTRGQQVTLSCSPISGHRSVSWYQQTPGQGLQFLFEYFSETQRNKGNFPGRFSGRQFSNSRSEMNVSTLELGDSALYLCASSTSLDTQYFGPGTRLTVL.

This clonotype was picked up many times. The rearrangement links TRBV21-1 to TRBJ2-5; TRBD1 is taken as the D call from the table, unchecked against the DNA. TRBV21-1 is a pseudogene segment. CDR3 length: 15 residues. CDR3 bases: TGTGCCAGCAGCAAAGGGGACAGGGGAGAAGAGACCCAGTACTTC. It is translated as CASSKGDRGEETQYF.

The chain couples TRBV7-6 to TRBJ2-3; TRBD2 agrees at 12 bases. V shed 1 base and J 5 bases; nucleotides not matched to a gene: 7. Germline-derived CDR1 and CDR2 are SGHVS and FNYEAQ. The CDR3 length is 17 residues. CDR3 amino acids: CASSLGASGGAVDTQYF. The CDR3 DNA follows: TGTGCCAGCAGCTTAGGAGCTAGCGGGGGGGCCGTAGATACGCAGTATTTT. The whole variable domain, remainder taken from reference TRBV7-6 and TRBJ2-3, is GAGVSQSPRYKVTKRGQDVALRCDPISGHVSLYWYRQALGQGPEFLTYFNYEAQQDKSGLPNDRFSAERPEGSISTLTIQRTEQRDSAMYRCASSLGASGGAVDTQYFGPGTRLTVL.

This clonotype was picked up a small number of times. The chain is built from TRBV29-1 and TRBJ2-3; maybe TRBD1 (5 bases). The CDR3 runs 12 residues. Germline CDR1 reads SQVTM; CDR2 reads ANQGSEA. V gave up 3 bases and J gave up 4 bases, with 8 bases separating them. In nucleotides, the CDR3 is TGCAGCGTTGACAGGGTGGCAGATACGCAGTATTTT. This translates into CSVDRVADTQYF.

V gene TRBV20-1 combines with J gene TRBJ1-5, with D uncertain. V gave up 3 bases and J gave up 6 bases, with 12 bases separating them. The germline V gene has CDR1 DFQATT and CDR2 SNEGSKA (reference sequence). The CDR3 is made up of 13 amino acids. In DNA, the CDR3 is TGCAGTGCTAGCCCCGGCGGGAGTCAGCCCCAGCATTTT. It yields the protein CSASPGGSQPQHF.

Only a few counts were recorded for this clonotype. J is TRBJ2-1 and V is TRBV20-1; 12 bases line up with TRBD2. From germline, CDR1 is DFQATT and CDR2 SNEGSKA (reference sequence). This CDR3 region has 18 residues. J gave up 0 bases and V 4 bases, and 10 bases lay outside the gene matches. The CDR3 protein is CSAKAGLAGWSSYNEQFF. CDR3 DNA sequence: TGCAGTGCTAAGGCCGGACTAGCGGGATGGAGCTCCTACAATGAGCAGTTCTTC.

The chain has TRBV9 and TRBJ2-3; no clear D gene. The CDR3 totals 15 residues. Trimming cost V 4 bases and J 2 bases, with 14 bases left between them. CDR1 SGDLS and CDR2 YYNGEE come from the germline V gene. The CDR3 DNA follows: TGTGCCAGCAGCCCCCCCAACGCGCTCACAGATACGCAGTATTTT. The encoded protein is CASSPPNALTDTQYF.

In its sample, this clonotype was seen a few times. The rearrangement joins TRBV4-1 to TRBJ1-5; TRBD1 matches at 7 bases. Germline V gene data show CDR1 as MGHRA and CDR2 as YSYEKL. The CDR3 length is 15 residues. Trimming removed 0 bases from V and 7 bases from J; junction bases left unmatched: 6. CDR3 sequence: CASSQEEGADQPQHF. CDR3 coding DNA: TGCGCCAGCAGCCAAGAGGAGGGGGCGGACCAGCCCCAGCATTTT.

This sequence joins TRBV15 and TRBJ2-1; 7 nucleotides align to TRBD2. Per the germline V gene, CDR1 is LNHNV and CDR2 is YYDKDF (reference sequence). The CDR3 loop spans 17 amino acids. J lost 7 bases, V lost 4 bases, and 16 bases had no gene match. CDR3 coding DNA: TGTGCCACCAGCACCCCGGGAGTGAGCGGGGTAGGGAATGAGCAGTTCTTC. It is translated as CATSTPGVSGVGNEQFF. The variable domain in full, completed from reference TRBV15 and TRBJ2-1, reads DAMVIQNPRYQVTQFGKPVTLSCSQTLNHNVMYWYQQKSSQAPKLLFHYYDKDFNNEADTPDNFQSRRPNTSFCFLDIRSPGLGDTAMYLCATSTPGVSGVGNEQFFGPGTRLTVL.

The chain couples TRBV10-3 to TRBJ1-4, with D unresolved. CDR1 and CDR2 from the germline V gene are ENHRY and SYGVKD. Between the trimmed V and J ends, which lost 6 bases and 5 bases, there was a span of 16 bases. The CDR3 covers 15 residues. This chain's CDR3 is CAISSRLQPNEKLFF. The DNA for the CDR3 is TGTGCCATCAGCTCCCGACTCCAGCCGAATGAAAAACTGTTTTTT.

This clonotype was counted at least ten times. CDR3 in amino acids: CASSYRVNTGELFF. In DNA, the CDR3 is TGTGCCAGCAGTTACAGGGTTAACACCGGGGAGCTGTTTTTT. This chain connects TRBV7-3 to TRBJ2-2, with TRBD1 as a possible D gene (6 bases). The CDR3 runs to 14 residues. V dropped 6 bases and J dropped 2 bases, with 10 bases sitting between them. CDR1 and CDR2 (germline): SGHTA, FQGTGA.

This clonotype was seen a few times. This chain uses TRBV7-9 with TRBJ1-6; D is undetermined. The germline gives CDR1 SEHNR, CDR2 FQNEAQ (reference sequence). V lost 4 bases and J lost 5, with 18 bases in between. The CDR3 is 17 residues long. The chain's CDR3 is CASSSSSRHLHNSPLHF. In DNA, the CDR3 is TGTGCCAGCAGCTCTTCCTCCCGACATCTTCATAATTCACCCCTCCACTTT.

This clonotype was detected only a few times. V gene TRBV20-1 combines with J gene TRBJ2-7; D gene ambiguous. V lost 0 bases and J lost 3, with 12 bases in between. Germline CDR1 and CDR2: DFQATT and SNEGSKA (reference sequence). The CDR3 spans 14 residues. CDR3 protein: CSARDPDTGYEQYF. CDR3 bases: TGCAGTGCTAGAGATCCCGACACGGGCTACGAGCAGTACTTC.